Included here is one T cell receptor beta chain sequence, with context. Its antigen is unidentified. This entry comes from a study of T cell repertoires in cytomegalovirus infection. TCRdb reprocessed the reads via MiXCR and lists one record per CDR3 protein. Of nearly 700,000 distinct CDR3 sequences listed, around a third are singletons. Sample: cultured PBMCs, taken from culture after CMV antigen stimulation. The receptor comes from a human donor in good health (CMV status not recorded). Some clones in this sample may be carry-over from other donors' samples.

The CDR3 loop reads CASSRIQNTEAFF. The CDR3 coding sequence is TGTGCCAGCAGCCGAATACAGAACACTGAAGCTTTCTTT. This rearrangement joins TRBV14 to TRBJ1-1; D remains unclear. Germline V CDR1 and CDR2: SGHDN, FVKESK. Trimming removed 4 bases from V and 1 base from J, with 7 bases in between. This CDR3 has 13 residues.